Shown below are 18 T cell receptor beta chains from a single sample sequenced in a study of OX40 agonist ivuxolimab in advanced cancers. Generated by immunoSEQ multiplex PCR, the TCRdb table keeps only in-frame clones and is missing some. In the table there are over 30,000 clones, over 85% of which are singletons. Sample: CD4+ or CD8+ T cells sorted from blood, taken in a trial of the OX40 agonist ivuxolimab. These receptors originate from an adult with an advanced solid tumor such as melanoma, head and neck, liver or kidney cancer.

The gene calls are TRBV7-2 and TRBJ1-2; TRBD1 aligns across 8 bases. From germline, CDR1 is SGHTA and CDR2 FQGNSA. V gave up 3 bases and J gave up 4 bases; unmatched junction bases: 7. This CDR3 region has 15 residues. CDR3 protein: CASSFPGGAGYGYTF. The CDR3 DNA sequence: TGTGCCAGCAGCTTCCCAGGGGGCGCCGGCTATGGCTACACCTTC.

The V and J genes are TRBV27 and TRBJ1-2; D is perhaps TRBD1 (6 bases). V lost 2 bases and J lost 4, with 11 bases in between. CDR3 size: 14 residues. Germline V gene sequence: CDR1 MNHEY, CDR2 SMNVEV (reference sequence). This CDR3 reads CASSLGGGSYGYTF. CDR3 bases: TGTGCCAGCAGTTTAGGAGGGGGTAGCTATGGCTACACCTTC.

This chain joins TRBV7-9 and TRBJ1-2; D ambiguous. Trimming left V 1 base short and J 8 bases short, with 8 bases between. Germline CDR1 reads SEHNR; CDR2 reads FQNEAQ (reference sequence). The CDR3 contains 12 residues. CDR3 amino acids: CASSLVGEGYTF. The CDR3 nucleotides are TGTGCCAGCAGCTTAGTAGGAGAGGGCTACACCTTC.

The chain recombines TRBV14 with TRBJ1-2; D gene uncertain. The CDR3 consists of 15 residues. Germline assignment: CDR1 SGHDN and CDR2 FVKESK. V was cut by 1 base and J by 4 bases, with 13 bases left in between. In DNA, the CDR3 is TGTGCCAGCAGCCAAGCCGGCGCAAGACCCTATGGCTACACCTTC. Amino acids: CASSQAGARPYGYTF.

This rearrangement joins TRBV7-9 to TRBJ1-5; possibly TRBD1 for D (6 bases). V shed 1 base and J shed 4 bases, with 8 bases lying between them. The CDR3 length is 14 residues. CDR1 is SEHNR and CDR2 is FQNEAQ in the germline V gene (reference sequence). The CDR3 here is CASSLGTENQPQHF. The CDR3 DNA sequence: TGTGCCAGCAGCTTAGGGACAGAAAATCAGCCCCAGCATTTT.

This chain joins TRBV5-1 and TRBJ1-4; no firm D call. CDR3 length: 14 residues. Germline assignment: CDR1 SGHRS and CDR2 YFSETQ. The V gene lost 0 bases and the J gene lost 5 bases, with 8 bases spanning the gap. CDR3 in amino acids: CASSLAAGNEKLFF. In DNA, the CDR3 is TGCGCCAGCAGCTTGGCCGCAGGCAATGAAAAACTGTTTTTT.

The rearrangement links TRBV19 to TRBJ1-5, with unresolved D. The V gene lost 4 bases and the J gene lost 3 bases, with 7 bases spanning the gap. Germline lookup yields CDR1 LNHDA and CDR2 SQIVND (reference sequence). The CDR3 loop spans 13 amino acids. CDR3 sequence (DNA): TGTGCCAGTAGTAGGGCAGACAATCAGCCCCAGCATTTT. Translated, it gives CASSRADNQPQHF.

The chain links TRBV28 to TRBJ2-7, with unresolved D. Germline assignment: CDR1 MDHEN and CDR2 SYDVKM. Trimming removed 4 bases at V and 2 bases at J, with 15 bases between. This CDR3 has 15 residues. The CDR3 here is CASSSPWLPPYEQYF. CDR3 DNA sequence: TGTGCCAGCAGTTCCCCCTGGCTCCCTCCCTACGAGCAGTACTTC. Based on the CDR3 plus reference TRBV28 and TRBJ2-7, the full variable domain is DVKVTQSSRYLVKRTGEKVFLECVQDMDHENMFWYRQDPGLGLRLIYFSYDVKMKEKGDIPEGYSVSREKKERFSLILESASTNQTSMYLCASSSPWLPPYEQYFGPGTRLTVT.

Points on this clone: This specimen includes other DNA sequences encoding the same CDR3. The genes are TRBV27 and TRBJ2-7; either TRBD1 or TRBD2 may supply D (5 bases each). Germline V gene data show CDR1 as MNHEY and CDR2 as SMNVEV (reference sequence). Trimming removed 0 bases at V and 0 bases at J, with 9 bases between. This CDR3 contains 15 residues. The CDR3 DNA reads as TGTGCCAGCAGTTTATCGCCAGGGAGCTCCTACGAGCAGTACTTC. It encodes CASSLSPGSSYEQYF.

The chain uses TRBV27 and TRBJ2-3, with no clear D. The CDR3 is 12 amino acids. Trimming took off 5 bases at V and 10 bases at J, with 13 bases between the two ends. Germline V gives CDR1 MNHEY, CDR2 SMNVEV (reference sequence). The CDR3 coding sequence is TGTGCCAGCAGTCCGACTCCCTGGGCGCAGTATTTT. The encoded protein is CASSPTPWAQYF.

V is TRBV6-4 and J is TRBJ2-1, with D unresolved. Trimming took off 8 bases at V and 15 bases at J, with 20 bases between the two ends. Germline loops: CDR1 MRHNA, CDR2 SNTAGT. The CDR3 has 12 amino acids. The CDR3 sequence is CASDNSRWSPFF. As DNA, the CDR3 is TGTGCCAGCGACAACTCGCGCTGGAGTCCGTTCTTC.

The gene calls are TRBV5-1 and TRBJ2-7; no definite D call. V was pared by 0 bases and J by 1 base, with 11 bases between. The CDR3 contains 15 residues. Germline assignment: CDR1 SGHRS and CDR2 YFSETQ. The DNA for the CDR3 is TGCGCCAGCAGCTTGGAGCCGCTGTGGTCCTACGAGCAGTACTTC. Encoded protein: CASSLEPLWSYEQYF.

The J gene is TRBJ2-3, the V gene TRBV5-6, with 8 bases that match TRBD2. The CDR3 length is 15 residues. Germline V CDR1 and CDR2: SGHDT, YYEEEE. With V trimmed by 2 bases and J by 1 base, 3 bases remained unmatched. The CDR3 DNA reads as TGTGCCAGCAGCTTACGGGGGGGAGGCACAGATACGCAGTATTTT. Its protein product is CASSLRGGGTDTQYF.

V gene TRBV28 combines with J gene TRBJ1-1, with D hard to call. V was clipped by 1 base and J by 1 base, with 10 bases between them. Germline loops: CDR1 MDHEN, CDR2 SYDVKM. The CDR3 length is 15 residues. The DNA for the CDR3 is TGTGCCAGCAGTTTATCTGGAAAGGGGAACACTGAAGCTTTCTTT. Its protein is CASSLSGKGNTEAFF.

This clone was counted a single time. CDR3 in amino acids: CASKPQGYNSPLHF. The CDR3 region has the DNA TGTGCCAGCAAACCCCAGGGATATAATTCACCCCTCCACTTT. V usage is TRBV28 and J usage is TRBJ1-6, with D tentatively TRBD1 (5 bases). The CDR3 loop spans 14 amino acids. V shed 7 bases and J shed 4 bases, with 11 bases lying between them. The V gene's germline CDR1 is MDHEN and CDR2 SYDVKM.

The rearrangement joins TRBV28 to TRBJ1-5, with 7 bases identical to TRBD1. The length of the CDR3 is 14 residues. Germline CDR1 MDHEN, CDR2 SYDVKM. With 3 bases clipped from V and 7 bases from J, the junction kept 6 bases outside the gene matches. The chain's CDR3 is CASSLLTGPQPQHF. DNA for the CDR3: TGTGCCAGCAGTTTGCTGACAGGGCCCCAGCCCCAGCATTTT. Drawing the rest from reference TRBV28 and TRBJ1-5, the complete variable domain is DVKVTQSSRYLVKRTGEKVFLECVQDMDHENMFWYRQDPGLGLRLIYFSYDVKMKEKGDIPEGYSVSREKKERFSLILESASTNQTSMYLCASSLLTGPQPQHFGDGTRLSIL.

The gene calls are TRBV29-1 and TRBJ1-1; D may be TRBD1 (5 bases). Germline V gene lookup returns CDR1 SQVTM and CDR2 ANQGSEA. V lost 8 bases to trimming and J lost 4 bases, with 14 bases between them. This CDR3 is built from 12 residues. As DNA, the CDR3 is TGCAGCACGCTTTCGGGGGTCACTGAAGCTTTCTTT. Translating gives CSTLSGVTEAFF.

The chain recombines TRBV19 with TRBJ2-7; D unclear. The CDR3 covers 15 residues. Germline loops: CDR1 LNHDA, CDR2 SQIVND (reference sequence). The V end lost 3 bases, the J end lost 0 bases, and 12 bases lay between the germline ends. The CDR3 bases are TGTGCCAGTAGTATTGAGGCAGGAAGCTCCTACGAGCAGTACTTC. Translation: CASSIEAGSSYEQYF.